These 28 T cell receptor beta chains came from one sample sequenced in a study of blood T cell repertoires in COVID-19. Here immunoSEQ multiplex PCR was the method, and the copy in TCRdb shows in-frame clones only, minus some. The table records fewer than 250,000 clones, around four fifths of them present only once. Specimen: peripheral blood. The receptor set was obtained from a woman in her sixties with active or convalescent COVID-19.

The CDR3 is CASSRLRGRADTEAFF. DNA of the CDR3: TGTGCCAGCAGTCGACTTAGGGGCAGGGCGGACACTGAAGCTTTCTTT. The J gene is TRBJ1-1, the V gene TRBV6-2 or TRBV6-3; tentative D call: TRBD1 (5 bases). Trimming left V 5 bases short and J 3 bases short, with 19 bases between. This CDR3 spans 16 amino acids. Germline V CDR1 and CDR2: MNHEY, SVGEGT.

This clone turned up a few times. V usage is TRBV7-8 and J usage is TRBJ2-6, with a weak D call TRBD2 (6 bases). V lost 5 bases and J 0 bases, leaving 11 bases between the germline ends. CDR1 and CDR2 (germline): SGHVS, FQNEAQ. This CDR3 comprises 16 residues. This CDR3 is CASSQGLISGANVLTF. CDR3 DNA sequence: TGTGCCAGCAGCCAGGGACTGATCTCTGGGGCCAACGTCCTGACTTTC.

The chain couples TRBV11-2 to TRBJ1-6; maybe TRBD1 (5 bases). CDR1 is SGHAT and CDR2 is FQNNGV in the germline V gene. V was cut by 2 bases and J by 4 bases, with 9 bases left in between. This CDR3 comprises 15 residues. CDR3 region: CASSLQGHYNSPLHF. CDR3 in DNA: TGTGCCAGCAGCTTACAGGGCCATTATAATTCACCCCTCCACTTT.

The V gene is TRBV6-5, the J gene TRBJ1-5; 8 bases are a match to TRBD1. Trimming took 4 bases from V and 7 from J; bases not matched to a gene: 6. Germline V CDR1 and CDR2: MNHEY, SVGAGI. This CDR3 contains 14 residues. This CDR3 reads CASSWTGLGQPQHF. As DNA, the CDR3 is TGTGCCAGCAGTTGGACAGGGCTGGGGCAGCCCCAGCATTTT.

The chain uses TRBV27 and TRBJ2-7; D unclear. Trimming left V 0 bases short and J 0 bases short, with 9 bases between. The CDR3 is 15 residues long. The germline V gene encodes CDR1 MNHEY and CDR2 SMNVEV (reference sequence). CDR3 bases: TGTGCCAGCAGTTTATCTCCAGGAAGCTCCTACGAGCAGTACGTC. Translation gives CASSLSPGSSYEQYV.

The CDR3 here is CASSPGLGQPQHF. Here the CDR3 DNA reads TGTGCCAGCTCACCGGGGCTGGGTCAGCCCCAGCATTTT. The J gene is TRBJ1-5, the V gene TRBV18, with D perhaps TRBD1 (5 bases). Deletions cut 3 bases from V and 6 bases from J, with 9 bases between. The germline CDR1 and CDR2 sequences are KGHSH and LQKENI. This CDR3 contains 13 residues. Using reference TRBV18 and TRBJ1-5 for the parts outside the CDR3, the full variable domain is NAGVMQNPRHLVRRRGQEARLRCSPMKGHSHVYWYRQLPEEGLKFMVYLQKENIIDESGMPKERFSAEFPKEGPSILRIQQVVRGDSAAYFCASSPGLGQPQHFGDGTRLSIL.

The J gene is TRBJ2-3, the V gene TRBV7-2; D is possibly TRBD1 (6 bases). The V end was cut by 4 bases, the J end by 2 bases, with 16 bases between. Germline CDR1 SGHTA, CDR2 FQGNSA. CDR3 size: 16 residues. The DNA for the CDR3 is TGTGCCAGCAGCTCAAGACAGGCCAGTTTCACAGATACGCAGTATTTT. This codes for CASSSRQASFTDTQYF.

The chain couples TRBV7-9 to TRBJ2-5; D possibly corresponds to TRBD1 (5 bases). Germline assignment: CDR1 SEHNR and CDR2 FQNEAQ (reference sequence). The CDR3 covers 16 residues. V was cut by 5 bases and J by 1 base, with 17 bases left in between. The CDR3 sequence is CASSPRRTGPQETQYF. In DNA form, the CDR3 reads TGTGCCAGCAGCCCAAGACGCACAGGCCCCCAAGAGACCCAGTACTTC.

The gene calls are TRBV28 and TRBJ2-3; 8 bases line up with TRBD1. V lost 6 bases to trimming and J lost 1 base; unmatched junction nucleotides: 0. The CDR3 is made up of 13 amino acids. Looked up from germline, CDR1 is MDHEN and CDR2 is SYDVKM. Here the CDR3 DNA reads TGTGCCAGCAGGACAGGGGGCACAGATACGCAGTATTTT. It encodes CASRTGGTDTQYF.

Only one count was recorded for this clone. The chain carries TRBV18 and TRBJ2-2; the D gene is possibly TRBD2 (6 bases). Germline V gene data show CDR1 as KGHSH and CDR2 as LQKENI. The CDR3 consists of 15 residues. Deletions cut 2 bases from V and 1 base from J, with 8 bases between. DNA of the CDR3: TGTGCCAGCTCACCAGGGACTGTGAACACCGGGGAGCTGTTTTTT. Translating it yields CASSPGTVNTGELFF.

J is TRBJ2-3 and V is TRBV2; maybe TRBD2 (6 bases). Trimming removed 4 bases from V and 3 bases from J, with 11 bases in between. This CDR3 is 14 amino acids long. Germline V gives CDR1 SNHLY, CDR2 FYNNEI. CDR3 in amino acids: CASSVGRGTDTQYF. CDR3 nucleotide sequence: TGTGCCAGCAGTGTGGGTCGGGGGACAGATACGCAGTATTTT.

V is TRBV19 and J is TRBJ1-5, with D tentatively TRBD1 (5 bases). Germline-derived CDR1 and CDR2 are LNHDA and SQIVND (reference sequence). The CDR3 is 15 residues long. Trimming cost V 5 bases and J 6 bases, with 17 bases left between them. The CDR3 coding sequence is TGTGCCAGTAGTTTGCCGGGACTGGGCTTTCAGCCCCAGCATTTT. Encoded protein: CASSLPGLGFQPQHF.

The J gene is TRBJ2-1, the V gene TRBV19, with a tentative D call TRBD1 (5 bases). This CDR3 is 13 amino acids long. The germline gives CDR1 LNHDA, CDR2 SQIVND (reference sequence). Trimming took off 6 bases at V and 9 bases at J, with 15 bases between the two ends. In DNA form, the CDR3 reads TGTGCCAGTAGAATCCTAGGGGCTACTGAGCAGTTCTTC. The encoded protein is CASRILGATEQFF.

The chain combines TRBV5-4 with TRBJ1-5, with D possibly matching TRBD1 (5 bases). Germline loops: CDR1 SGHNT, CDR2 YYREEE (reference sequence). This CDR3 spans 13 amino acids. Trimming shortened V by 3 bases and J by 8 bases, and 12 bases separated the two germline ends. The CDR3, as DNA: TGTGCCAGCAGCTCCCAGGGAATGGAGCCCCAGCATTTT. Translation: CASSSQGMEPQHF.

V gene TRBV5-1 combines with J gene TRBJ2-1; D not certain. Trimming left V 3 bases short and J 7 bases short, with 8 bases between. The CDR3 extends over 12 amino acids. CDR1 SGHRS and CDR2 YFSETQ come from the germline V gene. The CDR3 DNA reads as TGCGCCAGCAGCTCACCGAGAAATGAGCAGTTCTTC. This gives the protein CASSSPRNEQFF.

This clone was counted between two and nine times. V is TRBV5-1 and J is TRBJ1-1; 9 bases are a match to TRBD1. The CDR3 totals 14 residues. V trimming: 3 bases; J trimming: 2 bases; junction bases outside the gene matches: 2. Germline-derived CDR1 and CDR2 are SGHRS and YFSETQ. The CDR3 region has the DNA TGCGCCAGCAGCTGGGACAGGGCCAACACTGAAGCTTTCTTT. The encoded protein is CASSWDRANTEAFF.

V and J are TRBV28 and TRBJ2-3; the match to TRBD2 covers 14 bases. This CDR3 region has 18 residues. CDR1 and CDR2 from the germline V gene are MDHEN and SYDVKM. V shed 3 bases and J 5 bases; nucleotides not matched to a gene: 10. This chain's CDR3 is CASSLPRLAGGQGDTQYF. The CDR3 nucleotides read TGTGCCAGCAGTTTGCCCCGACTAGCGGGGGGGCAGGGAGATACGCAGTATTTT.

The chain recombines TRBV5-1 with TRBJ1-5; 7 bases are a match to TRBD1. CDR3 size: 14 residues. Per the germline V gene, CDR1 is SGHRS and CDR2 is YFSETQ. V was clipped by 0 bases and J by 5 bases; unmatched bases: 2. Here the CDR3 reads CASSLEGGHQPQHF. The CDR3 coding sequence is TGCGCCAGCAGCTTGGAAGGGGGCCATCAGCCCCAGCATTTT. Full variable domain (missing parts from reference TRBV5-1 and TRBJ1-5): KAGVTQTPRYLIKTRGQQVTLSCSPISGHRSVSWYQQTPGQGLQFLFEYFSETQRNKGNFPGRFSGRQFSNSRSEMNVSTLELGDSALYLCASSLEGGHQPQHFGDGTRLSIL.

DNA of the CDR3: TGTGCCAGCAGTTACTCGAGACAGGGGGGGACCTACGAGCAGTACGTC. Translated: CASSYSRQGGTYEQYV. V usage is TRBV6-6 and J usage is TRBJ2-7; 9 nucleotides align to TRBD1. V trimming: 0 bases; J trimming: 2 bases; junction bases outside the gene matches: 5. The CDR3 consists of 16 residues. Germline-derived CDR1 and CDR2 are MNHNY and SVGAGI (reference sequence).

The rearrangement uses TRBV19 and TRBJ2-3, with D tentatively TRBD1 (5 bases). V was shortened by 6 bases and J by 2 bases, with 18 bases between the two germline ends. Looked up from germline, CDR1 is LNHDA and CDR2 is SQIVND (reference sequence). The CDR3 spans 16 residues. The CDR3 here is CASRRGTNDPTDTQYF. CDR3 nucleotide sequence: TGTGCCAGTAGAAGGGGAACAAACGACCCCACAGATACGCAGTATTTT.

This clone was counted between two and nine times. V gene TRBV11-2 combines with J gene TRBJ2-7; 11 bases are shared with TRBD2. The germline V gene has CDR1 SGHAT and CDR2 FQNNGV. The CDR3 consists of 16 residues. V lost 5 bases and J lost 1; bases outside the gene matches: 7. The CDR3 DNA reads as TGTGCCAGCAGCCCTCAGACTAGCGGGATTTCCTACGAGCAGTACGTC. It is translated as CASSPQTSGISYEQYV.

The rearrangement joins TRBV28 to TRBJ1-4, with D possibly matching TRBD1 (6 bases). Germline V gene sequence: CDR1 MDHEN, CDR2 SYDVKM. There are 15 residues in the CDR3. Between the trimmed V and J ends, which lost 5 bases and 6 bases, there was a span of 16 bases. Written as DNA, the CDR3 is TGTGCCAGCAGTATGCGGACAGCGGGGTATGAAAAACTGTTTTTT. Translation: CASSMRTAGYEKLFF.

This chain uses TRBV28 with TRBJ2-5; 12 nucleotides agree with TRBD1. CDR3 size: 16 residues. The junction had 9 bases not matched to a gene; V was cut back by 6 bases and J by 4 bases. Germline lookup yields CDR1 MDHEN and CDR2 SYDVKM. CDR3 residues: CASRPDRDRGRETQYF. Here the CDR3 DNA reads TGTGCCAGCAGGCCCGACCGGGACAGGGGGCGAGAGACCCAGTACTTC.

The chain is built from TRBV7-9 and TRBJ1-2, with D perhaps TRBD1 (5 bases). This CDR3 has 13 amino acids. Germline values: CDR1 SEHNR, CDR2 FQNEAQ (reference sequence). V gave up 1 base and J gave up 6 bases, with 9 bases separating them. CDR3: CASSLVGADGYTF. The CDR3, as DNA: TGTGCCAGCAGCTTAGTAGGGGCTGATGGCTACACCTTC.

This chain joins TRBV6-6 and TRBJ2-2; 7 bases line up with TRBD1. This CDR3 region has 15 residues. Germline trimming cut 4 bases from V and 0 bases from J; bases unmatched to any gene: 2. In germline, CDR1 is MNHNY, CDR2 SVGAGI (reference sequence). The CDR3 bases are TGTGCCAGCAGTTCCACAGGGGCGAACACCGGGGAGCTGTTTTTT. It is translated as CASSSTGANTGELFF.

The rearrangement links TRBV28 to TRBJ2-3, with TRBD2 matching 7 bases. The J segment lost 4 bases and the V segment lost 6 bases, leaving 10 bases of the junction unmatched. The CDR3 has 15 amino acids. Germline lookup yields CDR1 MDHEN and CDR2 SYDVKM. In DNA form, the CDR3 reads TGTGCCAGCAGCCCCCTGAGCGGGGTTGCAGATACGCAGTATTTT. Residues: CASSPLSGVADTQYF.

The rearrangement joins TRBV27 to TRBJ2-5; 9 positions agree with TRBD2. The CDR3 is 14 amino acids. Looked up from germline, CDR1 is MNHEY and CDR2 is SMNVEV (reference sequence). In nucleotides, the CDR3 is TGTACCTCGCGGGGGGGCCTCCCCGAAGAGACCCAGTACTTC. Translated: CTSRGGLPEETQYF.

The chain is built from TRBV29-1 and TRBJ1-2; D might be TRBD1 (5 bases). Germline V CDR1 and CDR2: SQVTM, ANQGSEA. This CDR3 is 15 amino acids long. V lost 6 bases and J lost 8, with 25 bases in between. The DNA of the CDR3 is TGCAGCGTGTTGGAAGGGGATCGGATGTCTCTGGGCTACACCTTC. Translation: CSVLEGDRMSLGYTF.